The 15 T cell receptor beta chains given below trace back to one sample, sequenced in a study of blood T cells in healthy people across ages. A second PCR of roughly 7 to 11 cycles used a sample-barcoded 5' primer and a J-beta primer mix. In TCRdb, the 5' RACE reads were re-called with MiXCR into one record per CDR3 protein. Of around 1.5 million distinct CDR3 sequences listed, approximately 59% were seen once; the top ten hold more than 6%. The material sequenced was blood. These receptors were taken from a man in his late teens or twenties in good health.

The rearrangement links TRBV20-1 to TRBJ1-1; TRBD1 agrees at 8 bases. J gave up 7 bases and V 5 bases, and 6 bases lay outside the gene matches. The CDR3 loop spans 12 amino acids. The germline V gene has CDR1 DFQATT and CDR2 SNEGSKA (reference sequence). The CDR3 region has the DNA TGCAGTGCTGACAGGGGTGGGGTTGAAGCTTTCTTT. This gives the protein CSADRGGVEAFF.

The rearrangement links TRBV7-9 to TRBJ1-5; the match to TRBD1 covers 7 bases. Germline-derived CDR1 and CDR2 are SEHNR and FQNEAQ (reference sequence). Trimming cost V 3 bases and J 6 bases; bases outside gene matches: 8. This CDR3 contains 15 residues. CDR3 sequence (DNA): TGTGCCAGCAGCTTGGGGGACAGCCGAGGTCAGCCCCAGCATTTT. This sequence encodes CASSLGDSRGQPQHF.

This clonotype was detected only a few times. The chain couples TRBV10-3 to TRBJ2-5; the match to TRBD2 covers 9 bases. V trimming: 7 bases; J trimming: 1 base; junction bases outside the gene matches: 1. The CDR3 totals 13 residues. Germline values: CDR1 ENHRY, CDR2 SYGVKD. This CDR3 reads CAIKGLAQETQYF. The DNA for the CDR3 is TGTGCCATCAAGGGACTAGCCCAAGAGACCCAGTACTTC.

The chain recombines TRBV7-9 with TRBJ2-1; 9 bases match TRBD2. The CDR3 totals 16 residues. Germline V gives CDR1 SEHNR, CDR2 FQNEAQ (reference sequence). V shed 8 bases and J 7 bases; nucleotides not matched to a gene: 15. The chain's CDR3 is CASESLSAGGINEQFF. The CDR3 DNA is TGTGCCAGCGAATCTTTATCAGCGGGAGGTATAAATGAGCAGTTCTTC.

The J gene is TRBJ1-1, the V gene TRBV2; D is unresolved. CDR1 and CDR2 (germline): SNHLY, FYNNEI. The CDR3 runs 12 residues. Trimming left V 7 bases short and J 4 bases short, with 10 bases between. CDR3 nucleotides: TGTGCCAGCATAGGGAACATCACTGAAGCTTTCTTT. This encodes CASIGNITEAFF.

The genes are TRBV7-9 and TRBJ2-1, with unresolved D. Germline CDR1 is SEHNR and CDR2 is FQNEAQ (reference sequence). This CDR3 comprises 14 residues. With 1 base removed from V and 8 bases from J, the gap between germline ends came to 12 bases. The CDR3: CASSLDGRLDEQFF. In nucleotides, the CDR3 is TGTGCCAGCAGCTTAGACGGGCGGCTAGATGAGCAGTTCTTC.

The rearrangement uses TRBV6-6 and TRBJ1-2; a weak D match, TRBD1 (6 bases). Trimming took off 2 bases at V and 4 bases at J, with 11 bases between the two ends. CDR3 length: 14 amino acids. The germline V gene encodes CDR1 MNHNY and CDR2 SVGAGI (reference sequence). The CDR3 loop is CASSYTGHSYGYTF. CDR3 sequence (DNA): TGTGCCAGCAGTTACACGGGACACAGCTATGGCTACACCTTC.

This rearrangement joins TRBV25-1 to TRBJ2-7; D perhaps matches TRBD1 (6 bases). The CDR3 has 15 amino acids. The V gene lost 2 bases and the J gene lost 5 bases, with 16 bases spanning the gap. Germline V gives CDR1 MGHDK, CDR2 SYGVNS. Written as DNA, the CDR3 is TGTGCCAGCAGTGAAAGAAGGACAGCGAAAAACGAGCAGTACTTC. This sequence encodes CASSERRTAKNEQYF.

This clonotype was observed a handful of times. The J gene is TRBJ2-1, the V gene TRBV7-9; the D gene could be TRBD1 or TRBD2 (5 bases each). The V gene lost 1 base and the J gene lost 8 bases, with 15 bases spanning the gap. CDR3 length: 15 residues. From germline, CDR1 is SEHNR and CDR2 FQNEAQ (reference sequence). The CDR3 sequence is CASSLEGTNWDEQFF. CDR3 DNA: TGTGCCAGCAGCTTAGAAGGGACCAACTGGGATGAGCAGTTCTTC.

The chain employs TRBV4-1 and TRBJ1-4; no definite D call. Deletions cut 1 base from V and 7 bases from J, with 10 bases between. CDR1 and CDR2 (germline): MGHRA, YSYEKL. The CDR3 consists of 14 residues. The DNA of the CDR3 is TGCGCCAGCAGCCAAGCCCGCCAGAGTGAAAAACTGTTTTTT. It encodes CASSQARQSEKLFF.

This rearrangement joins TRBV6-2 or TRBV6-3 to TRBJ2-7; D remains unclear. Germline CDR1 MNHEY, CDR2 SVGEGT. Trimming took 10 bases from V and 5 from J, leaving 15 bases between them. The CDR3 has 12 amino acids. This CDR3 reads CATEKGSNEQYF. CDR3 sequence (DNA): TGTGCCACCGAGAAGGGAAGTAACGAGCAGTACTTC.

The rearrangement joins TRBV20-1 to TRBJ2-7; 7 bases line up with TRBD2. With the DNA end fitting TRBJ2-5 better, the J assignment may be wrong. This CDR3 region has 12 residues. Looked up from germline, CDR1 is DFQATT and CDR2 is SNEGSKA (reference sequence). Here the CDR3 reads CSARTSFETQYF. CDR3 sequence (DNA): TGCAGTGCCCGGACTAGTTTTGAGACCCAGTACTTC.

In this sample, this clonotype turned up a few times. V usage is TRBV29-1 and J usage is TRBJ2-7; 8 positions match TRBD1. The CDR3 runs to 13 residues. CDR1 and CDR2 from the germline V gene are SQVTM and ANQGSEA. Trimming at V came to 5 bases and at J to 1 base, leaving 4 bases not matched to a gene. CDR3 nucleotide sequence: TGCAGCGTTTGGAGACAGGGGTCCTACGAGCAGTACTTC. Translated, it gives CSVWRQGSYEQYF.

This clonotype was seen only once. V gene TRBV4-2 combines with J gene TRBJ2-7; 12 nucleotides agree with TRBD2. The J call is doubtful: the DNA matches TRBJ2-5 better. Germline V gene lookup returns CDR1 LGHNA and CDR2 YNFKEQ. This CDR3 spans 16 amino acids. The chain's CDR3 is CASSQALAGGGETQYF. In DNA, the CDR3 is TGTGCCAGCAGCCAAGCGCTAGCGGGAGGGGGAGAGACCCAGTACTTC.

The gene calls are TRBV6-6 and TRBJ2-4, with D perhaps matching TRBD1 (5 bases). Trimming stripped 3 bases from V and 6 bases from J, with 15 bases between. CDR1 and CDR2 (germline): MNHNY, SVGAGI (reference sequence). This CDR3 contains 15 residues. CDR3 in amino acids: CASSYGAATLNIQYF. The CDR3 nucleotides are TGTGCCAGCAGTTATGGGGCAGCCACCTTAAACATTCAGTACTTC.